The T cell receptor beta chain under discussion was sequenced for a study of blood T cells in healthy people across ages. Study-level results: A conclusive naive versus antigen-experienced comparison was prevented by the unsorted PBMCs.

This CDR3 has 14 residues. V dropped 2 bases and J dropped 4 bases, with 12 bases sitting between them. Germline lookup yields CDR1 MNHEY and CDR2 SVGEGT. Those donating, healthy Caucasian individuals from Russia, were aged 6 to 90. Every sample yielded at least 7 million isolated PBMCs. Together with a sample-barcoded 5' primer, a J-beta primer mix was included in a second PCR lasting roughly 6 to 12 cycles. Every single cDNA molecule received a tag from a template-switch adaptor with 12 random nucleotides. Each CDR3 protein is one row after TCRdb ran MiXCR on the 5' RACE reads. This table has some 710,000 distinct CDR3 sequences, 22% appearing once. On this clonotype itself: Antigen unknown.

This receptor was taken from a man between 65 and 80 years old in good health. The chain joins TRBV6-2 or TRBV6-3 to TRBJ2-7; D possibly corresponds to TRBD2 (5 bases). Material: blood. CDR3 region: CASSYGLGGYEQYF. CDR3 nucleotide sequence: TGTGCCAGCAGTTACGGACTGGGTGGATACGAGCAGTACTTC.